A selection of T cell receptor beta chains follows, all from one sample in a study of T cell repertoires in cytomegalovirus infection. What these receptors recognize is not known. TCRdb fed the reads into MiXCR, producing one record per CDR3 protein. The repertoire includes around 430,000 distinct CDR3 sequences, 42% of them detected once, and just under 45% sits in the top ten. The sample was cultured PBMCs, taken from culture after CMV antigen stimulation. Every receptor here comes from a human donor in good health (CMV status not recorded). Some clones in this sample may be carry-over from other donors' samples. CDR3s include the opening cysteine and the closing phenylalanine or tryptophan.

CDR3aa: CASSGTGGGTEAFF
j_gene: TRBJ1-1
v_gene: TRBV2

CDR3aa: CASSIQGFGTEAFF
j_gene: TRBJ1-1
v_gene: TRBV6-6

CDR3aa: CASSSGREKLFF
j_gene: TRBJ1-4
v_gene: TRBV28

CDR3aa: CASSSGTSLKGETQYF
j_gene: TRBJ2-5
v_gene: TRBV7-2

CDR3aa: CASSFGGAFNEQFF
j_gene: TRBJ2-1
v_gene: TRBV12-3/TRBV12-4

CDR3aa: CASSPLVEQFF
j_gene: TRBJ2-1
v_gene: TRBV11-2

CDR3aa: CASSLTYGQKRKVHEQFF
j_gene: TRBJ2-1
v_gene: TRBV7-8

CDR3aa: CASSSSGGLNIQYF
j_gene: TRBJ2-4
v_gene: TRBV5-4

CDR3aa: CASSPTGGWGYTF
j_gene: TRBJ1-2
v_gene: TRBV12-3/TRBV12-4

CDR3aa: CSARPRTLNSPLHF
j_gene: TRBJ1-6
v_gene: TRBV20-1

CDR3aa: CASSASGQSPDTQYF
j_gene: TRBJ2-3
v_gene: TRBV7-2

CDR3aa: CASWTVNQPQHF
j_gene: TRBJ1-5
v_gene: TRBV6-2/TRBV6-3

CDR3aa: CATSRDKRPRETQYF
j_gene: TRBJ2-5
v_gene: TRBV15

CDR3aa: CASSLVTRRTDTQYF
j_gene: TRBJ2-3
v_gene: TRBV12-3/TRBV12-4

CDR3aa: CASSLRLAGPGDEQFF
j_gene: TRBJ2-1
v_gene: TRBV7-9

CDR3aa: CASTSGGYTEAFF
j_gene: TRBJ1-1
v_gene: TRBV12-3/TRBV12-4

CDR3aa: CASSEALAGSSTDTQYF
j_gene: TRBJ2-3
v_gene: TRBV6-1

CDR3aa: CASSQGTEYYGYTF
j_gene: TRBJ1-2
v_gene: TRBV4-1

CDR3aa: CASSSRQGATTGNTIYF
j_gene: TRBJ1-3
v_gene: TRBV18

CDR3aa: CASSFGPGSGPMEQYF
j_gene: TRBJ2-7
v_gene: TRBV5-4

CDR3aa: CASSSIQRASPLHF
j_gene: TRBJ1-6
v_gene: TRBV12-3/TRBV12-4

CDR3aa: CASSRPPRTSGATQTAYNEQFF
j_gene: TRBJ2-1
v_gene: TRBV7-2

CDR3aa: CASSFRGPLYF
j_gene: TRBJ2-7
v_gene: TRBV12-3/TRBV12-4

CDR3aa: CASISGGLNNEQFF
j_gene: TRBJ2-1
v_gene: TRBV25-1

CDR3aa: CASSLRPGMAGELFF
j_gene: TRBJ2-2
v_gene: TRBV12-3/TRBV12-4

CDR3aa: CASSRRDLQYF
j_gene: TRBJ2-4
v_gene: TRBV6-2/TRBV6-3

CDR3aa: CASSARGPPPTGANNEQFF
j_gene: TRBJ2-1
v_gene: TRBV9